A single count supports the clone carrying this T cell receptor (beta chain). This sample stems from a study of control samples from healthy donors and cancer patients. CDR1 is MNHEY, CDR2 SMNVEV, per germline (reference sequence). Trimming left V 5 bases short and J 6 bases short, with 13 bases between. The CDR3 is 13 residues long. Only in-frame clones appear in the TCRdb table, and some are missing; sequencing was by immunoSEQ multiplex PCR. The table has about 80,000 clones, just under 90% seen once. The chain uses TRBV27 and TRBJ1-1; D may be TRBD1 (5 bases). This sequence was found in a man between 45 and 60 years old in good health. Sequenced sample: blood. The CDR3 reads CASSRRGGAEAFF. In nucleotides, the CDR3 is TGTGCCAGCAGTCGAAGGGGTGGGGCTGAAGCTTTCTTT.